Presented here are 20 T cell receptor beta chains from one specimen sequenced in a study of cytotoxic CD8 clonotypes in ibrutinib-treated CLL. Assay used: immunoSEQ multiplex PCR; TCRdb lists only in-frame clones, some missing. The sample lists 110,000 to 150,000 clones, roughly 76% seen once, with 4.5% to 6.5% in the top ten. Here the sequenced sample was PBMCs, taken after 24 months of ibrutinib treatment. These TCRs come from a human donor with chronic lymphocytic leukemia.

V is TRBV6-6 and J is TRBJ1-4; no clear D. The CDR3 extends over 14 amino acids. Germline loops: CDR1 MNHNY, CDR2 SVGAGI (reference sequence). The ends were cut back, 4 bases at V and 1 base at J, with 7 bases in the middle. The CDR3 is CASSSPGTNEKLFF. The CDR3 coding sequence is TGTGCCAGCAGTTCCCCGGGAACTAATGAAAAACTGTTTTTT.

V is TRBV15 and J is TRBJ2-1; 9 nucleotides line up with TRBD2. This CDR3 comprises 18 residues. Germline-derived CDR1 and CDR2 are LNHNV and YYDKDF (reference sequence). The V segment lost 0 bases and the J segment 6 bases; nucleotides outside the gene matches: 12. CDR3 nucleotides: TGTGCCACCAGCAGAGATCCCCTGGGTAGCGGGAGTCGCAATGAGCAGTTCTTC. Protein product: CATSRDPLGSGSRNEQFF.

The chain combines TRBV5-4 with TRBJ2-7; D gene ambiguous. The CDR3 sequence is 13 residues long. The germline V gene encodes CDR1 SGHNT and CDR2 YYREEE (reference sequence). V was pared by 0 bases and J by 7 bases, with 11 bases between. Written as DNA, the CDR3 is TGTGCCAGCAGCTTGGGAGAGCAAGGGGAGCAGTACTTC. Translating it yields CASSLGEQGEQYF.

The V gene is TRBV7-2, the J gene TRBJ1-1; 7 bases fit TRBD1. The V segment lost 7 bases and the J segment 0 bases; nucleotides outside the gene matches: 8. The CDR3 is made up of 15 amino acids. Germline CDR1 and CDR2: SGHTA and FQGNSA. CDR3 protein: CASTRGRAMNTEAFF. The CDR3 bases are TGTGCCAGCACTAGGGGGCGAGCTATGAACACTGAAGCTTTCTTT.

This clone was recorded only once. The rearrangement uses TRBV6-6 and TRBJ2-5; TRBD1 or TRBD2 may be the D gene (5 bases each). Trimming took 5 bases from V and 2 from J, leaving 15 bases between them. The CDR3 extends over 15 amino acids. Germline V gives CDR1 MNHNY, CDR2 SVGAGI (reference sequence). The CDR3, as DNA: TGTGCCAGCAGTCCAGGGACGAACCTACAAGAGACCCAGTACTTC. Its translation is CASSPGTNLQETQYF.

J is TRBJ2-7 and V is TRBV10-1; D gene unclear. The germline CDR1 and CDR2 sequences are WNHNN and SYGVQD (reference sequence). This CDR3 comprises 12 residues. Trimming stripped 7 bases from V and 2 bases from J, with 9 bases between. CDR3 residues: CASMGNTYEQYF. The CDR3 DNA reads as TGCGCCAGCATGGGTAATACCTACGAGCAGTACTTC.

The V gene is TRBV27, the J gene TRBJ2-5; D may match TRBD1 or TRBD2 (5 bases each). Deletions cut 2 bases from V and 5 bases from J, with 15 bases between. The CDR3 contains 15 residues. CDR1 is MNHEY, CDR2 SMNVEV, per germline (reference sequence). The CDR3 spells CASSLMGPVGETQYF. DNA for the CDR3: TGTGCCAGCAGTTTAATGGGACCAGTGGGGGAGACCCAGTACTTC.

This clone was counted only a few times. Other DNA sequences of this sample code for an identical CDR3. The DNA for the CDR3 is TGTGCCAGTAGTGGAACAGGGGGCAATCAGCCCCAGCATTTT. Translating it yields CASSGTGGNQPQHF. J is TRBJ1-5 and V is TRBV19; TRBD1 agrees at 7 bases. The CDR3 has 14 amino acids. The J segment lost 2 bases and the V segment lost 5 bases, leaving 3 bases of the junction unmatched. The V gene's germline CDR1 is LNHDA and CDR2 SQIVND (reference sequence).

This sequence joins TRBV6-5 and TRBJ2-6; D possibly corresponds to TRBD1 (5 bases). Trimming stripped 0 bases from V and 0 bases from J, with 6 bases between. Germline CDR1 is MNHEY and CDR2 is SVGAGI. The CDR3 spans 16 residues. CDR3 nucleotide sequence: TGTGCCAGCAGTTACTCTAGGGGCTCTGGGGCCAACGTCCTGACTTTC. This translates into CASSYSRGSGANVLTF.

The rearrangement uses TRBV5-1 and TRBJ2-7, with TRBD2 matching over 12 bases. The CDR3 loop spans 15 amino acids. CDR1 SGHRS and CDR2 YFSETQ come from the germline V gene. The V and J ends lost 0 bases and 6 bases, in that order; junction bases with no gene match: 4. The CDR3 here is CASSLAPGLAGEQYF. The DNA for the CDR3 is TGCGCCAGCAGCTTGGCGCCGGGACTAGCGGGCGAGCAGTACTTC.

The V call is TRBV7-2, the J call TRBJ2-3; 9 bases fit TRBD2. V lost 0 bases, J lost 6 bases, and 10 bases stayed unmatched. CDR3 size: 17 residues. CDR1 is SGHTA, CDR2 FQGNSA, per germline. The CDR3, as DNA: TGTGCCAGCAGCTTAGCGGGTTGGGCTAGCGGGGCCGATACGCAGTATTTT. Amino acid sequence: CASSLAGWASGADTQYF.

The chain links TRBV27 to TRBJ1-2; D gene ambiguous. This CDR3 has 14 amino acids. Germline-derived CDR1 and CDR2 are MNHEY and SMNVEV (reference sequence). V lost 3 bases, J lost 1 base, and 9 bases lay in between. The CDR3, as DNA: TGTGCCAGCAGTTTCGCCGACCTTAACTATGGCTACACCTTC. Amino acid sequence: CASSFADLNYGYTF.

The chain uses TRBV9 and TRBJ1-1; D is undetermined. Per the germline V gene, CDR1 is SGDLS and CDR2 is YYNGEE. The V end was cut by 0 bases, the J end by 0 bases, with 9 bases between. There are 15 residues in the CDR3. The CDR3 DNA sequence: TGTGCCAGCAGCGTAGCGGGCAGCCTGAACACTGAAGCTTTCTTT. Its protein product is CASSVAGSLNTEAFF.

The genes are TRBV9 and TRBJ2-1; 7 bases agree with TRBD1. The CDR3 consists of 15 residues. Germline assignment: CDR1 SGDLS and CDR2 YYNGEE. The V segment lost 6 bases and the J segment 8 bases; nucleotides outside the gene matches: 14. In DNA form, the CDR3 reads TGTGCCAGCACCGCAGGGGGAGTCGTTCGGGATGAGCAGTTCTTC. Its translation: CASTAGGVVRDEQFF.

In its sample, this clone was seen many times. This chain uses TRBV9 with TRBJ2-2; perhaps D is TRBD1 or TRBD2 (6 bases each). Trimming took 6 bases from V and 1 from J, leaving 10 bases between them. The CDR3 covers 14 residues. Germline-derived CDR1 and CDR2 are SGDLS and YYNGEE. The CDR3 DNA is TGTGCCAGCACCCGGGGGCAGAACACCGGGGAGCTGTTTTTT. It codes for CASTRGQNTGELFF.

The rearrangement joins TRBV11-3 to TRBJ2-1; the match to TRBD1 covers 8 bases. J gave up 6 bases and V 1 base, and 8 bases lay outside the gene matches. Germline CDR1 reads SGHNT; CDR2 reads YENEEA. CDR3 length: 16 residues. The CDR3 sequence is CASSLGQGAGRNEQFF. CDR3 coding DNA: TGTGCCAGCAGCTTAGGGCAGGGGGCAGGACGCAATGAGCAGTTCTTC. The entire variable domain, with the rest obtained from reference TRBV11-3 and TRBJ2-1, is as follows: EAGVVQSPRYKIIEKKQPVAFWCNPISGHNTLYWYLQNLGQGPELLIRYENEEAVDDSQLPKDRFSAERLKGVDSTLKIQPAELGDSAVYLCASSLGQGAGRNEQFFGPGTRLTVL.

As DNA, the CDR3 is TGTGCCAGCAGCCAAGGACAGACCGATAACTATGGCTACACCTTC. It specifies CASSQGQTDNYGYTF. The V and J genes are TRBV7-2 and TRBJ1-2; D may be TRBD1 (6 bases). Per the germline V gene, CDR1 is SGHTA and CDR2 is FQGNSA. V dropped 5 bases and J dropped 1 base, with 14 bases sitting between them. CDR3 length: 15 residues.

This chain uses TRBV5-1 with TRBJ2-5, with 7 bases fitting TRBD1. This CDR3 is built from 15 residues. J was trimmed by 4 bases and V by 0 bases; bases with no gene match: 6. Germline-derived CDR1 and CDR2 are SGHRS and YFSETQ. The CDR3 loop is CASSLGGGGPETQYF. DNA of the CDR3: TGCGCCAGCAGCTTGGGAGGGGGCGGACCAGAGACCCAGTACTTC. The full variable domain, rest sourced from reference TRBV5-1 and TRBJ2-5, is KAGVTQTPRYLIKTRGQQVTLSCSPISGHRSVSWYQQTPGQGLQFLFEYFSETQRNKGNFPGRFSGRQFSNSRSEMNVSTLELGDSALYLCASSLGGGGPETQYFGPGTRLLVL.

In this sample, this clone turned up once. The chain employs TRBV7-3 and TRBJ2-7; D remains unclear. The CDR3 extends over 12 amino acids. V shed 4 bases and J shed 6 bases, with 10 bases lying between them. Germline V CDR1 and CDR2: SGHTA, FQGTGA. DNA of the CDR3: TGTGCCAGCAGCTCCGGTGGCCCCGAGCAGTACTTC. This sequence encodes CASSSGGPEQYF.

This clone has only a few counts. V gene TRBV2 combines with J gene TRBJ1-2; D is ambiguous. This CDR3 comprises 12 residues. Trimming stripped 1 base from V and 5 bases from J, with 5 bases between. The V gene's germline CDR1 is SNHLY and CDR2 FYNNEI. The CDR3, as DNA: TGTGCCAGCAGTGAAGGGGCGTATGGCTACACCTTC. Amino acids: CASSEGAYGYTF.